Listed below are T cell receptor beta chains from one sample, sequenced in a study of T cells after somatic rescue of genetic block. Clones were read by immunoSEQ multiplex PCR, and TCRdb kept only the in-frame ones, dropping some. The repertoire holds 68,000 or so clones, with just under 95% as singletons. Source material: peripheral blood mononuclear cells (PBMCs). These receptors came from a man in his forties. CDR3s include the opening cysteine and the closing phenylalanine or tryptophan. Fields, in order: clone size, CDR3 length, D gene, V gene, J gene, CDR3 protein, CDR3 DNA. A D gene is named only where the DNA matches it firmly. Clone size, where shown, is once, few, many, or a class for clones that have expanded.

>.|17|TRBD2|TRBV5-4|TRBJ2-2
CASSSRYGGADTGELFF
TGTGCCAGCAGCTCGAGGTACGGGGGGGCGGACACCGGGGAGCTGTTTTTT
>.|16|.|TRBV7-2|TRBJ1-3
CASSLGSYSSGNTIYF
TGTGCCAGCAGCTTAGGGAGTTATTCCTCTGGAAACACCATATATTTT
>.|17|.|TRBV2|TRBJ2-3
CASLEFGGFRSADTQYF
TGTGCCAGCCTTGAGTTTGGGGGGTTCAGAAGCGCAGATACGCAGTATTTT
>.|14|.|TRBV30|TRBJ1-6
CAWGRGGKNSPLHF
TGTGCCTGGGGGAGGGGAGGGAAAAATTCACCCCTCCACTTT
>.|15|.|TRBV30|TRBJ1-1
CAWSSRTRMNTEAFF
TGTGCCTGGAGTTCAAGGACAAGAATGAACACTGAAGCTTTCTTT
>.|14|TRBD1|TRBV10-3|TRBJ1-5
CAISGQASNQPQHF
TGTGCCATCAGCGGACAGGCAAGCAATCAGCCCCAGCATTTT
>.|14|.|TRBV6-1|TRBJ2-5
CASKRVRLEETQYF
TGTGCCAGCAAAAGGGTTCGTCTCGAGGAGACCCAGTACTTC
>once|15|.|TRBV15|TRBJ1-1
CATSRGTGTNTEAFF
TGTGCCACCAGCAGAGGTACAGGGACCAACACTGAAGCTTTCTTT
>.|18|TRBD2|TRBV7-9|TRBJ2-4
CASSLGGLAGATKNIQYF
TGTGCCAGCAGCTTAGGGGGACTAGCGGGAGCTACCAAAAACATTCAGTACTTC
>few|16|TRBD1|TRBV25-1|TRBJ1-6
CASSDRGDRNNSPLHF
TGTGCCAGCAGTGATCGCGGGGACAGGAATAATTCACCCCTCCACTTT
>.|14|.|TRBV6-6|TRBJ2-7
CASSSEGVTYEQYF
TGTGCCAGCTCATCGGAAGGAGTGACCTACGAGCAGTACTTC
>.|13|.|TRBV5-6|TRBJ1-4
CASSSGLNEKLFF
TGTGCCAGCAGCTCGGGGCTTAATGAAAAACTGTTTTTT
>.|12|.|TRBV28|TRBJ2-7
CASSSYSYEQYF
TGTGCCAGCAGTTCATACAGCTACGAGCAGTACTTC
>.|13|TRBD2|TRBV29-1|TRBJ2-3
CSAGTSGGDTQYF
TGCAGTGCCGGGACTAGCGGGGGTGATACGCAGTATTTT
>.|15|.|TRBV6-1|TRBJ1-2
CASREFEGHFSGYTF
TGTGCCAGCAGGGAGTTCGAGGGACACTTCAGTGGCTACACCTTC
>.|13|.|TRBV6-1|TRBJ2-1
CASSKAARLEQFF
TGTGCCAGCAGTAAAGCAGCCAGGCTTGAGCAGTTCTTC
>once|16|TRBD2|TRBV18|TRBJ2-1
CASSSTSGSLYNEQFF
TGTGCCAGCTCATCGACTAGCGGGAGCCTTTACAATGAGCAGTTCTTC
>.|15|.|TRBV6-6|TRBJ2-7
CASSYSPGLIYEQYF
TGTGCCAGCAGTTACTCGCCGGGACTTATCTACGAGCAGTACTTC
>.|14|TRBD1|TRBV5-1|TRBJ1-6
CASSQDRVRSPLHF
TGCGCCAGCAGCCAGGACAGGGTTCGGTCACCCCTCCACTTT
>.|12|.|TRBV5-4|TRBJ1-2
CASSAFSYGYTF
TGTGCCAGCAGCGCCTTCAGCTATGGCTACACCTTC
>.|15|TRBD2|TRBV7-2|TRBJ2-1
CASSPRLAEGNEQFF
TGTGCCAGCAGCCCTCGACTAGCGGAGGGCAATGAGCAGTTCTTC
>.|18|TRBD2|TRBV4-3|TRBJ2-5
CASSQVYRTSGSQETQYF
TGCGCCAGCAGCCAAGTGTACCGGACTAGCGGGAGCCAAGAGACCCAGTACTTC
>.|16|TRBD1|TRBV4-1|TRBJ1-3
CASSLKTGGLGNTIYF
TGCGCCAGCAGCCTAAAGACAGGGGGCCTTGGAAACACCATATATTTT
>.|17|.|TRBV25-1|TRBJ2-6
CASSPPGPFLGANVLTF
TGTGCCAGCAGTCCCCCGGGACCCTTCCTCGGGGCCAACGTCCTGACTTTC
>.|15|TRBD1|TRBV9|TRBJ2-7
CASSANDRGAYEQYF
TGTGCCAGCAGCGCGAACGACAGGGGGGCCTACGAGCAGTACTTC
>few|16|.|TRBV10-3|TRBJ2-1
CAISESKGQLHNEQFF
TGTGCCATCAGTGAGTCGAAGGGGCAACTACACAATGAGCAGTTCTTC
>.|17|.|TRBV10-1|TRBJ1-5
CASSGRRCLEGNQPQHF
TGCGCCAGCAGTGGAAGACGGTGCCTCGAGGGCAATCAGCCCCAGCATTTT
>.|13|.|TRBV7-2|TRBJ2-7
CASSPGTDYEQYF
TGTGCCAGCAGCCCTGGTACTGACTACGAGCAGTACTTC
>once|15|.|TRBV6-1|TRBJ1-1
CASSEIGPLNTEAFF
TGTGCCAGCAGTGAAATTGGACCCTTGAACACTGAAGCTTTCTTT
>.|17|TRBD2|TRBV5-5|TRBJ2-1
CASSLFRGGALYNEQFF
TGTGCCAGCAGCTTGTTCCGCGGGGGGGCCTTGTACAATGAGCAGTTCTTC
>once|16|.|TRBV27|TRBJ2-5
CASSLSGGGGQETQYF
TGTGCCAGCAGTTTATCGGGGGGCGGTGGGCAAGAGACCCAGTACTTC
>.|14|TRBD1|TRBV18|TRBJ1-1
CASSPGTGNTEAFF
TGTGCCAGCTCACCAGGGACAGGCAACACTGAAGCTTTCTTT
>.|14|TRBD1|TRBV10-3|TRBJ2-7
CAISPGTATYEQYF
TGTGCCATCAGCCCCGGGACAGCCACCTACGAGCAGTACTTC
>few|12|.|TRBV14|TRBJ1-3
CASSRQGNTIYF
TGTGCCAGCAGCCGACAGGGAAACACCATATATTTT
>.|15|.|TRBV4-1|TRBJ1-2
CASSLGPQANYGYTF
TGCGCCAGCAGCCTCGGCCCACAAGCAAACTATGGCTACACCTTC
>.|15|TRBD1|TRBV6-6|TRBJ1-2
CASSPGQGGFYGYTF
TGTGCCAGCAGCCCCGGACAGGGGGGGTTCTATGGCTACACCTTC
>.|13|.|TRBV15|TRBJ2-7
CATSGGLAYEQYF
TGTGCCACCAGCGGAGGACTGGCCTACGAGCAGTACTTC
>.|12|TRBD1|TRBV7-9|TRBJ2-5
CASSYRGETQYF
TGTGCCAGCAGCTACAGGGGGGAGACCCAGTACTTC
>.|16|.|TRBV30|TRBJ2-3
CAWSEERSTFTDTQYF
TGTGCCTGGAGTGAAGAGCGCTCCACCTTCACAGATACGCAGTATTTT
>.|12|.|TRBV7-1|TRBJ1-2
CASSLGHNGYTF
TGTGCCAGCAGCTTAGGACATAATGGCTACACCTTC
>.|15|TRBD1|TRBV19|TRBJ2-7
CASRPGQGAMDEQYF
TGTGCCAGTAGGCCGGGACAGGGGGCTATGGACGAGCAGTACTTC
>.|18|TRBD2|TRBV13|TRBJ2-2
CASSHGLAGILNTGELFF
TGTGCCAGCAGCCACGGACTAGCGGGGATTTTGAACACCGGGGAGCTGTTTTTT
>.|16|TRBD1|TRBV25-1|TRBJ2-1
CASIRDRGRSYNEQFF
TGTGCCAGTATCCGGGACAGGGGGAGATCCTACAATGAGCAGTTCTTC
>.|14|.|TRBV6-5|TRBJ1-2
CASSYSGGGYGYTF
TGTGCCAGCAGTTACTCCGGAGGGGGCTATGGCTACACCTTC
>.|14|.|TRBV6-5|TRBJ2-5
CASSYSGEVETQYF
TGTGCCAGCAGTTACTCGGGGGAGGTGGAGACCCAGTACTTC
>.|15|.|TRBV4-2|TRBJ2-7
CAGSQEGASSYEQYF
TGTGCCGGCAGCCAAGAGGGAGCGAGCTCCTACGAGCAGTACTTC
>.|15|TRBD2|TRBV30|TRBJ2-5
CAWRQWWGGQETQYF
TGTGCCTGGAGACAGTGGTGGGGGGGACAAGAGACCCAGTACTTC
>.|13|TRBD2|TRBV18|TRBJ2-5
CASSLGLAETQYF
TGTGCCAGCTCACTAGGACTAGCGGAGACCCAGTACTTC
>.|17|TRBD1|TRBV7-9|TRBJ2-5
CASSLADRPGGGETQYF
TGTGCCAGCAGCTTAGCGGATCGGCCAGGGGGCGGCGAGACCCAGTACTTC
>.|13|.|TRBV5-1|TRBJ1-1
CASSKQGNTEAFF
TGCGCCAGCAGCAAACAGGGGAACACTGAAGCTTTCTTT
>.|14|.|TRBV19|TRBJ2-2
CASSTGQLTGELFF
TGTGCCAGTAGTACCGGACAGCTCACCGGGGAGCTGTTTTTT
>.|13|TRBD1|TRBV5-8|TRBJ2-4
CASSWDRKNIQYF
TGTGCCAGCAGCTGGGACAGGAAAAACATTCAGTACTTC
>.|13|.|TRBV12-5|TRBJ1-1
CASGLGLNTEAFF
TGTGCTAGTGGTTTGGGGTTGAACACTGAAGCTTTCTTT
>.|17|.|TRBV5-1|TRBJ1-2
CASSLDYDQGRVYGYTF
TGCGCCAGCAGCTTGGACTACGACCAGGGCAGGGTCTATGGCTACACCTTC
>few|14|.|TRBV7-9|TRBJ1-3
CASSLGLSGNTIYF
TGTGCCAGCAGCTTAGGTCTCTCTGGAAACACCATATATTTT